This T cell receptor beta chain was sequenced for a study of T cell changes during pregnancy in multiple sclerosis. The method was immunoSEQ multiplex PCR; TCRdb's version includes in-frame clones alone and lacks a portion of them. The data show about 50,000 clones, around 89% seen once. The ends were cut back, 0 bases at V and 4 bases at J, with 12 bases in the middle. Germline assignment: CDR1 LGHNA and CDR2 YSLEER. This CDR3 contains 15 residues. The V and J genes are TRBV4-3 and TRBJ1-1; the D gene is possibly TRBD1 (6 bases). This clonotype originated in a female donor in good health, enrolled as a control in a pregnancy study. The sample here was peripheral blood, taken after pregnancy. The CDR3 sequence is CASSQEFDRTTEAFF. The CDR3 DNA reads as TGCGCCAGCAGCCAAGAGTTCGACAGGACCACTGAAGCTTTCTTT.